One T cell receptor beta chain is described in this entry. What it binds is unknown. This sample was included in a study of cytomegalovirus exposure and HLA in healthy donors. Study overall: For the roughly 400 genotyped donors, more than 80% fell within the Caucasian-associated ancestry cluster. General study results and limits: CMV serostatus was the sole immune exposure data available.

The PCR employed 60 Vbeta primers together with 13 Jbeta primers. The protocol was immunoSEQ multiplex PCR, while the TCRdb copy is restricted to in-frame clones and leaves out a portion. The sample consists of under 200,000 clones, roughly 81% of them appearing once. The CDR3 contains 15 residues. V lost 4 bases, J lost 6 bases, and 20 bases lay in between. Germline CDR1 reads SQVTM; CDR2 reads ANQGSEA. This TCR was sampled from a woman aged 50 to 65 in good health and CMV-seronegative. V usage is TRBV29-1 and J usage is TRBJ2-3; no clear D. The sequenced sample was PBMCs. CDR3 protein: CSVGAHWNLRDTQYF. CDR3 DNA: TGCAGCGTTGGGGCGCACTGGAATCTTAGGGATACGCAGTATTTT.